This T cell receptor (beta chain) is drawn from a study of T cell repertoires in cytomegalovirus infection (dated 2019 in TCRdb). Background for the entire study: Recently identified HLA-C-restricted CMV epitopes, whose presentation resists viral immunomodulation, were targeted by peptide stimulations together with well-studied HLA-B-restricted epitopes. Donor HLA type was relevant to the analysis, as public TCR beta signatures indicated carriage of CMV infection together with the matching HLA type.

What this sample's treatment or condition label stands for: in vitro stimulation with specific CMV peptide epitopes to enrich CMV-specific T cells. Points the paper makes about the study in general: The ex vivo response was dominated by HLA-C-restricted CMV-specific TCR beta clonotypes, which also provided the single most frequent clonotype in two of eight donors. In both this cohort and an independent 352-donor cohort, the cumulative frequency of public TCR beta family members distinguished carriers of CMV infection plus the relevant HLA type.

The instrument was an Illumina HiSeq 1500. TCRdb trimmed public reads at Q25 via fastp, called clones via MiXCR and kept in-frame beta chains. Identical CDR3 protein sequences are pooled into one entry, listed with their most common genes and DNA. The sample has approximately 730,000 distinct CDR3 sequences on record, approximately 33% of them singletons. The top ten hold 15% to 20% of the sample. Concerning this clonotype itself: Its antigen has not been determined. The sample holds no much larger clone one base away, and base qualities are not on file.

V drops 4 bases and J drops 0 bases, leaving 13 bases in between. Per the germline V gene, MGHRA is the CDR1 and YSYEKL is the CDR2. The cysteine opens and the phenylalanine closes a CDR3 of 17 amino acids. The DNA shown is the 51-base CDR3, in frame from base 1. The V and J genes are TRBV4-1 and TRBJ1-6; the D gene is unclear. The sample here was cultured PBMCs, taken from culture after CMV antigen stimulation. The clonotype comes from a human donor in good health (CMV status not recorded). Some clones in this sample may be carry-over from other donors' samples. The CDR3 protein sequence reads: CASSPLRVGSYNSPLHF. The sequenced DNA is TGCGCCAGCAGCCCCTTACGGGTGGGCTCCTATAATTCACCCCTCCACTTT.